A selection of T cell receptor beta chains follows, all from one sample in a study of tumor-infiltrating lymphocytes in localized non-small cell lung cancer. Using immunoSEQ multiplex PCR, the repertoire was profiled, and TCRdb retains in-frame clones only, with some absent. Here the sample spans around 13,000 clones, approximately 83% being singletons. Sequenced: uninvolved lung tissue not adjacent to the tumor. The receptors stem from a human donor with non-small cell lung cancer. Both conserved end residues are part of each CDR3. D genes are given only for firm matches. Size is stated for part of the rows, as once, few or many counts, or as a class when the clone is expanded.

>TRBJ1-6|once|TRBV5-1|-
CASSLAGDAGSSPLHF
TGCGCCAGCAGCTTGGCTGGAGACGCAGGGAGTTCACCCCTCCACTTT
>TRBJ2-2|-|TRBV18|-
CASSRYRDGTKTGELFF
TGTGCCAGCTCACGCTACAGGGATGGGACTAAAACCGGGGAGCTGTTTTTT
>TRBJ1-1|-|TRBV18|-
CASLGGLAEAFF
TGTGCCAGCTTGGGCGGCCTGGCTGAAGCTTTCTTT
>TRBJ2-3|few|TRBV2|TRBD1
CASRARDRLIDTQYF
TGTGCCAGCAGGGCCCGGGACAGGTTGATTGATACGCAGTATTTT
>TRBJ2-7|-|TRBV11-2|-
CASSGPVEPYEQYF
TGTGCCAGCAGTGGCCCGGTCGAGCCCTACGAGCAGTACTTC
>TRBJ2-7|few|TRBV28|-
CASTGGRYEQYF
TGTGCCAGCACCGGTGGACGGTACGAGCAGTACTTC
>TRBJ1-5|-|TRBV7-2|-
CASSLATGQNQPQHF
TGTGCCAGCAGCTTAGCGACAGGACAGAATCAGCCCCAGCATTTT
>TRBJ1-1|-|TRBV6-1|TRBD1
CASTGTVGNNEAFF
TGTGCCAGCACAGGGACAGTGGGAAATAATGAAGCTTTCTTT
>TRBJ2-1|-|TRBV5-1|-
CASSVGGLAASNEQFF
TGCGCCAGCAGCGTAGGGGGGCTAGCGGCCTCTAATGAGCAGTTCTTC
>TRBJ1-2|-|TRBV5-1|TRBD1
CASSSTGINYGYTF
TGCGCCAGCAGCTCGACAGGGATTAACTATGGCTACACCTTC
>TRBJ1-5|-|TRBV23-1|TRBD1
CASSQSPGGQGVEQPQHF
TGCGCCAGCAGTCAATCCCCCGGCGGACAGGGGGTGGAACAGCCCCAGCATTTT
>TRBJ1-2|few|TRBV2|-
CASSGPFGYTF
TGTGCCAGCAGTGGTCCTTTTGGCTACACCTTC
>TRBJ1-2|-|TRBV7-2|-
CASSFGGYTF
TGTGCCAGCAGCTTCGGAGGCTACACCTTC
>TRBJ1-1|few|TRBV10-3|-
CAIINPGQKEAFF
TGTGCCATCATCAATCCGGGACAAAAAGAAGCTTTCTTT
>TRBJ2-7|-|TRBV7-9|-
CASSYDLGEQYF
TGTGCCAGCAGTTATGACCTGGGCGAGCAGTACTTC
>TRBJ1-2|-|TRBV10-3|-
CAISESTPAYGYTF
TGTGCCATCAGTGAGTCAACACCGGCCTATGGCTACACCTTC
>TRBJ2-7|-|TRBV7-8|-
CASSPPRGEQYF
TGTGCCAGCAGCCCCCCCAGGGGCGAGCAGTACTTC
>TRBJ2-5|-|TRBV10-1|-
CASSTDLGPAVTQYF
TGCGCCAGCAGTACCGATTTAGGGCCTGCGGTGACCCAGTACTTC
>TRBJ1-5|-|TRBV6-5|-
CASSYYRNQPQHF
TGTGCCAGCAGTTACTATCGCAATCAGCCCCAGCATTTT
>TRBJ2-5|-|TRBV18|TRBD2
CASSPEAGGRETQYF
TGTGCCAGCTCACCAGAGGCGGGGGGCCGAGAGACCCAGTACTTC
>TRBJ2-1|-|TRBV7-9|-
CASSGGSLNNEQFF
TGTGCCAGCAGCGGAGGGTCTTTAAACAATGAGCAGTTCTTC
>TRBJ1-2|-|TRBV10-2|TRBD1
CASSEAGQGLPYGYTF
TGCGCCAGCAGTGAGGCGGGACAGGGCCTGCCCTATGGCTACACCTTC
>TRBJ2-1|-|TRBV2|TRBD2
CASSRAGGTYNEQFF
TGTGCCAGCAGCCGAGCGGGAGGTACCTACAATGAGCAGTTCTTC
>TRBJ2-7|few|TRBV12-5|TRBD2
CASGLVRQLAGVEEQYF
TGTGCTAGTGGTTTGGTCAGACAACTAGCGGGAGTAGAGGAGCAGTACTTC
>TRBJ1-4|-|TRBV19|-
CASSGQKKEKLFF
TGTGCCAGTAGCGGACAGAAAAAGGAAAAACTGTTTTTT
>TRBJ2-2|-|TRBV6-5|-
CASRGRVATGELFF
TGTGCCAGCCGAGGCAGGGTGGCCACCGGGGAGCTGTTTTTT